These 14 T cell receptor beta chains came from one sample sequenced in a study of blood T cells in healthy people across ages. For the second PCR, which ran for about 7 to 11 cycles, a sample-barcoded 5' primer and a J-beta primer mix were used. Using its own MiXCR run on the 5' RACE reads, TCRdb lists one record per CDR3 protein. The table includes about 1.4 million distinct CDR3 sequences, 55% to 75% detected once. Sequences were obtained from blood. All receptors derive from a man in his late teens or twenties in good health.

V gene TRBV4-3 combines with J gene TRBJ1-4; D unclear. The CDR3 extends over 15 amino acids. The germline gives CDR1 LGHNA, CDR2 YSLEER. V lost 4 bases to trimming and J lost 7 bases, with 16 bases between them. This CDR3 is CASSPTFGSSEKLFF. In DNA form, the CDR3 reads TGCGCCAGCAGCCCCACCTTCGGCAGTAGTGAAAAACTGTTTTTT.

In the case of this clonotype: Germline is not matched at one junction end, which may reflect a read error. The chain carries TRBV20-1 and TRBJ2-2, with 7 bases lining up with TRBD1. Per germline, CDR1 DFQATT and CDR2 SNEGSKA (reference sequence). The CDR3 loop spans 18 amino acids. The CDR3 spells CSAINRGQMVGNTGELFF. The CDR3, as DNA: TGCAGCGCTATCAACAGGGGTCAGATGGTAGGGAACACCGGGGAGCTGTTTTTT.

This clonotype came up a few times. The chain joins TRBV4-1 to TRBJ2-5, with D unresolved. From germline, CDR1 is MGHRA and CDR2 YSYEKL. The germline V and J ends were trimmed by 4 bases and 0 bases, with 9 bases remaining between them. This CDR3 comprises 14 residues. The CDR3 DNA reads as TGCGCCAGCAGCCCCCTTAGGAACCAAGAGACCCAGTACTTC. Translating gives CASSPLRNQETQYF.

This clonotype turned up a few times. This chain uses TRBV5-1 with TRBJ2-1; the D is unclear. The CDR3 is 15 residues long. CDR1 is SGHRS, CDR2 YFSETQ, per germline. V shed 0 bases and J shed 2 bases, with 9 bases lying between them. The CDR3 sequence: CASSLAMAAYNEQFF. As DNA, the CDR3 is TGCGCCAGCAGCTTGGCCATGGCAGCCTACAATGAGCAGTTCTTC.

This clonotype appeared a few times. CDR3 protein: CASSQGGSGEEQYF. CDR3 nucleotide sequence: TGTGCCAGCAGCCAAGGTGGTAGCGGGGAAGAGCAGTACTTC. The genes are TRBV4-2 and TRBJ2-7; 8 bases are shared with TRBD2. Germline trimming cut 1 base from V and 7 bases from J; bases unmatched to any gene: 6. The CDR3 runs 14 residues. Germline assignment: CDR1 LGHNA and CDR2 YNFKEQ.

The chain carries TRBV6-7 and TRBJ2-5, with D possibly TRBD1 on 6 matching bases. TRBV6-7 is given ORF status, its function remaining uncertain. The CDR3 runs to 18 residues. Trimming took off 2 bases at V and 0 bases at J, with 19 bases between the two ends. The CDR3 protein is CASSYHDRSPKYQETQYF. The CDR3 region has the DNA TGTGCCAGCAGTTACCATGACAGGTCTCCCAAGTACCAAGAGACCCAGTACTTC.

This clonotype appeared a single time. One junction end does not reproduce the germline sequence, and a read error may be involved. This chain joins TRBV4-1 and TRBJ1-3; D call uncertain. Germline CDR1 MGHRA, CDR2 YSYEKL. This CDR3 is built from 15 residues. The CDR3 loop reads CASGQERGAGNTIYF. For the CDR3, the DNA is TGCGCCAGCGGCCAAGAACGGGGAGCCGGAAACACCATATATTTT.

The V gene is TRBV6-4, the J gene TRBJ2-1, with D hard to call. CDR3 length: 13 amino acids. V was clipped by 3 bases and J by 5 bases, with 8 bases between them. The germline V gene has CDR1 MRHNA and CDR2 SNTAGT. The DNA of the CDR3 is TGTGCCAGCAGTGAGGAGTCGAACAATGAGCAGTTCTTC. Its protein is CASSEESNNEQFF.

The chain recombines TRBV6-5 with TRBJ2-6, with a tentative D call TRBD1 (6 bases). Germline V gene lookup returns CDR1 MNHEY and CDR2 SVGAGI. V was pared by 5 bases and J by 1 base, with 12 bases between. The CDR3 is made up of 16 amino acids. This chain's CDR3 is CASSPTGLSGANVLTF. CDR3 DNA sequence: TGTGCCAGCAGTCCAACAGGGCTATCTGGGGCCAACGTCCTGACTTTC.

This rearrangement joins TRBV27 to TRBJ2-3; a weak D match, TRBD1 (6 bases). Trimming took off 1 base at V and 8 bases at J, with 22 bases between the two ends. The CDR3 runs 17 residues. Per germline, CDR1 MNHEY and CDR2 SMNVEV (reference sequence). The CDR3 loop reads CASSLLAGVGEQGTQYF. The CDR3, as DNA: TGTGCCAGCAGTTTATTGGCAGGGGTGGGGGAGCAAGGTACGCAGTATTTT.

This sequence joins TRBV3-1 and TRBJ2-5; D ambiguous. Germline V gene sequence: CDR1 LGHDT, CDR2 YNNKEL (reference sequence). With 4 bases removed from V and 1 base from J, the gap between germline ends came to 13 bases. This CDR3 contains 15 residues. CDR3 region: CASSPQPWIQETQYF. CDR3 coding DNA: TGTGCCAGCAGCCCCCAACCCTGGATCCAAGAGACCCAGTACTTC.

The rearrangement joins TRBV29-1 to TRBJ2-2; TRBD2 aligns across 9 bases. With 7 bases clipped from V and 5 bases from J, the junction kept 11 bases outside the gene matches. CDR3 length: 15 amino acids. Germline V gene data show CDR1 as SQVTM and CDR2 as ANQGSEA. In nucleotides, the CDR3 is TGCAGCGCAACACCTCGACTAGCGGAAACCGGGGAGCTGTTTTTT. This translates into CSATPRLAETGELFF.

This chain joins TRBV6-2 or TRBV6-3 and TRBJ2-5; D is possibly TRBD1 (5 bases). The CDR3 totals 14 residues. Trimming cost V 6 bases and J 1 base, with 12 bases left between them. The V gene's germline CDR1 is MNHEY and CDR2 SVGEGT. In DNA, the CDR3 is TGTGCCAGCAGCCAGAGACAGACCCAAGAGACCCAGTACTTC. Its protein product is CASSQRQTQETQYF.

The J gene is TRBJ2-1, the V gene TRBV29-1, with 7 positions matching TRBD2. The V and J ends lost 8 bases and 3 bases, in that order; junction bases with no gene match: 10. The CDR3 contains 14 residues. Germline V lookup: CDR1 SQVTM, CDR2 ANQGSEA. The CDR3 DNA is TGCAGCACAGGAGGGAGGGTTTACTACAATGAGCAGTTCTTC. Encoded protein: CSTGGRVYYNEQFF.